Listed here are 20 T cell receptor beta chains from one sample, sequenced in a study of patients and donors after allogeneic stem cell transplantation. TCRdb reprocessed the RT-PCR reads via MiXCR and lists one record per CDR3 protein. The repertoire has 900,000 to 1,000,000 distinct CDR3 sequences, roughly 17% of them found once; the top ten carry around 6%. The sample comprised blood, either unsorted or a sorted T cell fraction (not recorded which). Receptors originate from a human donor who was either an allogeneic HSCT recipient or a stem cell or donor lymphocyte infusion donor (not recorded which). It is not recorded whose cells these are; they may come from a transplant donor.

The chain has TRBV20-1 and TRBJ2-1; D tentatively fits TRBD1 or TRBD2 (5 bases each). Germline V gene lookup returns CDR1 DFQATT and CDR2 SNEGSKA (reference sequence). The CDR3 length is 12 residues. V lost 2 bases and J lost 8, with 10 bases in between. CDR3 in DNA: TGCAGTGCTAGAAGGGACGAATATGAGCAGTTCTTC. This gives the protein CSARRDEYEQFF.

Many counts were recorded for this clonotype. V gene TRBV12-3 or TRBV12-4 combines with J gene TRBJ2-2; D perhaps matches TRBD1 (6 bases). V shed 0 bases and J shed 3 bases, with 11 bases lying between them. The CDR3 length is 16 residues. In DNA form, the CDR3 reads TGTGCCAGCAGTTTAGCGGGGCAGGGGTACACCGGGGAGCTGTTTTTT. Translation: CASSLAGQGYTGELFF.

The J gene is TRBJ1-2, the V gene TRBV15, with D hard to call. V was pared by 4 bases and J by 4 bases, with 13 bases between. CDR1 and CDR2 (germline): LNHNV, YYDKDF (reference sequence). The CDR3 loop spans 14 amino acids. For the CDR3, the DNA is TGTGCCACCAGCAAGCAGGACGGCACCTATGGCTACACCTTC. The encoded protein is CATSKQDGTYGYTF.

This sequence joins TRBV7-8 and TRBJ2-2; 7 bases align to TRBD1. CDR1 and CDR2 from the germline V gene are SGHVS and FQNEAQ. The J segment lost 1 base and the V segment lost 5 bases, leaving 4 bases of the junction unmatched. The CDR3 is 15 residues long. The DNA of the CDR3 is TGTGCCAGCAGCAAAACAGGGGTGAACACCGGGGAGCTGTTTTTT. The encoded protein is CASSKTGVNTGELFF.

Only a few counts were recorded for this clonotype. This chain connects TRBV6-1 to TRBJ2-7, with 10 nucleotides matching TRBD1. Germline trimming cut 6 bases from V and 4 bases from J; bases unmatched to any gene: 9. In germline, CDR1 is MNHNS, CDR2 SASEGT. The CDR3 loop spans 15 amino acids. CDR3 sequence: CASSKTGTGDYEQYF. In DNA, the CDR3 is TGTGCCAGCAGCAAAACCGGGACAGGGGATTACGAGCAGTACTTC.

This chain connects TRBV4-1 to TRBJ2-4; TRBD2 agrees at 12 bases. The CDR3 consists of 18 residues. Trimming at V came to 0 bases and at J to 0 bases, leaving 3 bases not matched to a gene. Germline V gene sequence: CDR1 MGHRA, CDR2 YSYEKL. CDR3: CASSQELAGGLAKNIQYF. CDR3 coding DNA: TGCGCCAGCAGCCAAGAGCTAGCGGGGGGGCTAGCCAAAAACATTCAGTACTTC.

CDR3 nucleotides: TGCAGCGTAGAGGCCTTCGGGCTCTATGGCTACACCTTC. Translating it yields CSVEAFGLYGYTF. This chain links TRBV29-1 with TRBJ1-2; D is ambiguous. The V gene lost 6 bases and the J gene lost 4 bases, with 15 bases spanning the gap. CDR1 SQVTM and CDR2 ANQGSEA come from the germline V gene. The CDR3 has 13 residues.

This clonotype was observed a few times. This sequence joins TRBV27 and TRBJ2-7; no definite D call. This CDR3 region has 15 residues. Germline CDR1 MNHEY, CDR2 SMNVEV (reference sequence). The ends were cut back, 6 bases at V and 3 bases at J, with 18 bases in the middle. CDR3 sequence (DNA): TGTGCCAGCAGCGATTCCAGAGAACGACACTACGAGCAGTACTTC. Translating gives CASSDSRERHYEQYF.

The CDR3, as DNA: TGCGCCAGCAGCCAAGATTTGGGCGGGTTGGCCTACGAGCAGTACTTC. It encodes CASSQDLGGLAYEQYF. The chain recombines TRBV4-1 with TRBJ2-7; tentative D call: TRBD2 (5 bases). Trimming shortened V by 0 bases and J by 2 bases, and 14 bases separated the two germline ends. Germline CDR1 is MGHRA and CDR2 is YSYEKL. The CDR3 covers 16 residues.

This clonotype has just a few counts. The rearrangement joins TRBV7-9 to TRBJ2-1; 8 bases are a match to TRBD2. Germline loops: CDR1 SEHNR, CDR2 FQNEAQ (reference sequence). After removal of 5 bases from V and 3 bases from J, the junction contained 9 bases not matched to a gene. The CDR3 has 16 residues. DNA for the CDR3: TGTGCCAGCAGCAGACAAACGGCGGGAGGCTACAATGAGCAGTTCTTC. Encoded protein: CASSRQTAGGYNEQFF.

This clonotype has more than one count but fewer than ten. The chain uses TRBV12-3 or TRBV12-4 and TRBJ2-7, with D unresolved. The CDR3 runs to 13 residues. Trimming cost V 2 bases and J 0 bases, with 5 bases left between them. The CDR3 DNA is TGTGCCAGCAGTTTAATTAACTCCTACGAGCAGTACTTC. Encoded protein: CASSLINSYEQYF.

This clonotype was counted between two and nine times. The chain combines TRBV4-2 with TRBJ2-5; 9 bases agree with TRBD2. The V gene end was trimmed by 2 bases and the J gene end by 5 bases; junction bases not matched to a gene: 9. Germline V gene lookup returns CDR1 LGHNA and CDR2 YNFKEQ. The CDR3 is 16 amino acids. This chain's CDR3 is CASSQPNSGSRETQYF. CDR3 in DNA: TGTGCCAGCAGCCAACCAAATAGCGGGAGCAGGGAGACCCAGTACTTC.

The chain employs TRBV12-3 or TRBV12-4 and TRBJ2-1; D remains unclear. This CDR3 has 13 amino acids. Trimming removed 3 bases at V and 5 bases at J, with 8 bases between. CDR3: CASSLSFNNEQFF. CDR3 DNA sequence: TGTGCCAGCAGTTTGTCTTTCAACAATGAGCAGTTCTTC.

This clonotype was counted only a few times. CDR3 in amino acids: CAISADSSNYGYTF. The CDR3 bases are TGTGCCATCAGTGCCGACAGTTCTAACTATGGCTACACCTTC. The rearrangement links TRBV10-3 to TRBJ1-2; tentative D call: TRBD1 (5 bases). The V end was cut by 4 bases, the J end by 0 bases, with 9 bases between. Germline V gene data show CDR1 as ENHRY and CDR2 as SYGVKD. The CDR3 runs to 14 residues.

The chain has TRBV30 and TRBJ2-7; 8 nucleotides align to TRBD2. CDR1 and CDR2 from the germline V gene are GTSNPN and SVGIG (reference sequence). J lost 2 bases, V lost 3 bases, and 9 bases had no gene match. The CDR3 is made up of 15 amino acids. DNA for the CDR3: TGTGCCTGGAGGGTCGCTAGCGGGTGGACCTACGAGCAGTACTTC. Amino acids: CAWRVASGWTYEQYF.

This clonotype was observed a few times. The chain employs TRBV12-3 or TRBV12-4 and TRBJ2-3, with D perhaps matching TRBD2 (5 bases). The length of the CDR3 is 18 residues. Trimming left V 6 bases short and J 0 bases short, with 22 bases between. DNA of the CDR3: TGTGCCAGCAGCTCTTTGGTTCCGGAGGACCGTAGCACAGATACGCAGTATTTT. It specifies CASSSLVPEDRSTDTQYF.

The chain uses TRBV28 and TRBJ2-7; the D gene is possibly TRBD2 (8 bases). The CDR3 has 18 amino acids. Germline loops: CDR1 MDHEN, CDR2 SYDVKM. Deletions cut 6 bases from V and 2 bases from J, with 26 bases between. The CDR3 DNA follows: TGTGCCAGCAGACGCAGGGGGTGGCGGGAGGCAAAGACCTACGAGCAGTACTTC. Protein: CASRRRGWREAKTYEQYF.

The chain recombines TRBV5-1 with TRBJ2-1; 13 positions match TRBD2. Trimming removed 1 base from V and 14 bases from J; junction bases left unmatched: 9. The V gene's germline CDR1 is SGHRS and CDR2 YFSETQ. This CDR3 spans 15 amino acids. CDR3 loop: CASSLPGLAGSSEFF. The CDR3, as DNA: TGCGCCAGCAGCTTGCCGGGACTAGCGGGATCTTCGGAGTTCTTC.

The table lists this clonotype with a few counts. The V gene is TRBV12-3 or TRBV12-4, the J gene TRBJ2-3; 11 bases are shared with TRBD2. The CDR3 loop spans 15 amino acids. The V and J ends lost 5 bases and 5 bases, in that order; junction bases with no gene match: 6. In DNA form, the CDR3 reads TGTGCCAGCAGTCCACTAGCGGGGGCTTTAGATACGCAGTATTTT. It codes for CASSPLAGALDTQYF.

The chain joins TRBV5-1 to TRBJ1-4; a weak D match, TRBD1 (5 bases). The ends were cut back, 4 bases at V and 8 bases at J, with 21 bases in the middle. The CDR3 consists of 16 residues. Looked up from germline, CDR1 is SGHRS and CDR2 is YFSETQ. The CDR3 here is CASSPGEGPYTEKLFF. CDR3 nucleotides: TGCGCCAGCAGCCCGGGAGAGGGGCCCTATACCGAAAAACTGTTTTTT. Full variable domain (remainder filled in from reference TRBV5-1 and TRBJ1-4): KAGVTQTPRYLIKTRGQQVTLSCSPISGHRSVSWYQQTPGQGLQFLFEYFSETQRNKGNFPGRFSGRQFSNSRSEMNVSTLELGDSALYLCASSPGEGPYTEKLFFGSGTQLSVL.